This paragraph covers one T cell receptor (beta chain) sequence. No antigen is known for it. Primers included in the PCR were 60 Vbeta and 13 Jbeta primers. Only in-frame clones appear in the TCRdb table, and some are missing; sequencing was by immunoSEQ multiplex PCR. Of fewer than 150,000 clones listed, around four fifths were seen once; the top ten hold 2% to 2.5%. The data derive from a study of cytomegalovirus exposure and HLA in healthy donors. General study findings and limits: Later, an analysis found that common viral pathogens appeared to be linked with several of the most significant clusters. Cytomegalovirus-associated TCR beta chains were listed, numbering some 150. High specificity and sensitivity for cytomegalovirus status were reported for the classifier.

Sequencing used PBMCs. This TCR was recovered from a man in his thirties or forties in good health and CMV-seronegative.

The CDR3 DNA is TGTGCCAGCAGGACAGGGGCTAATAATTCACCCCTCCACTTT. It translates to CASRTGANNSPLHF. V is TRBV6-1 and J is TRBJ1-6, with 8 bases matching TRBD1. Germline loops: CDR1 MNHNS, CDR2 SASEGT. With V trimmed by 6 bases and J by 5 bases, 3 bases remained unmatched. The CDR3 extends over 14 amino acids.